The T cell receptor (beta chain) described here comes from a study of blood T cell repertoires in COVID-19. Everyone who took part was roughly 18 to 89 years old, and they came from 20 to 25 US areas. Donors were grouped by their self-reported clinical history. This clone was found once. Original handling: Estimates of nucleated cell counts were drawn from the amplification of reference gene primers. The protocol was immunoSEQ multiplex PCR, while the TCRdb copy is restricted to in-frame clones and leaves out a portion. That table gives V, J and clone size, and the DNA gave D and trimming. There are approximately 250,000 clones in the sample; 90% occur only once, and 4.1% lies in the top ten. Germline V gene data show CDR1 as WNHNN and CDR2 as SYGVQD (reference sequence). V shed 3 bases and J shed 5 bases, with 10 bases lying between them. CDR3 length: 13 amino acids.

The chain uses TRBV10-1 and TRBJ2-5; D is perhaps TRBD2 (6 bases). Sequenced material: PBMCs or T cells enriched from blood (not recorded which). The origin of this receptor is a woman aged 30 to 39 with acute COVID-19. The CDR3 DNA sequence: TGCGCCAGCAGTGAAGGGGAGGAGGAGACCCAGTACTTC. It specifies CASSEGEEETQYF.